The clone carrying this T cell receptor beta chain has a handful of counts. What it recognizes is unknown. The time point here: pre-treatment sample, taken before nivolumab and TIL therapy. The data originate from a study of TIL therapy for anti-PD-1-resistant metastatic lung cancer. Study as a whole: By whole-exome sequencing, median non-synonymous tumor mutation burden was roughly 1.4 mutations per megabase.

Broader study findings: This highly selected cohort may not generalize to typical lung cancer patients.

The length of the CDR3 is 15 residues. The V end lost 5 bases, the J end lost 4 bases, and 17 bases lay between the germline ends. Germline V gene sequence: CDR1 MNHNS, CDR2 SASEGT. The immunoSEQ assay was v3. This table comes from immunoSEQ multiplex PCR, and its TCRdb copy is limited to in-frame clones, with some not included. This sample has about 36,000 clones, with about 70% found just once. The TCR sequence derives from a person aged 25 to 85 with non-small cell lung cancer. The rearrangement links TRBV6-1 to TRBJ1-1; D not certain. The source material was blood, sampled at baseline. Written as DNA, the CDR3 is TGTGCCAGCAGTTCCGACTCCTACGGAGGCACTGAAGCTTTCTTT. It encodes CASSSDSYGGTEAFF.